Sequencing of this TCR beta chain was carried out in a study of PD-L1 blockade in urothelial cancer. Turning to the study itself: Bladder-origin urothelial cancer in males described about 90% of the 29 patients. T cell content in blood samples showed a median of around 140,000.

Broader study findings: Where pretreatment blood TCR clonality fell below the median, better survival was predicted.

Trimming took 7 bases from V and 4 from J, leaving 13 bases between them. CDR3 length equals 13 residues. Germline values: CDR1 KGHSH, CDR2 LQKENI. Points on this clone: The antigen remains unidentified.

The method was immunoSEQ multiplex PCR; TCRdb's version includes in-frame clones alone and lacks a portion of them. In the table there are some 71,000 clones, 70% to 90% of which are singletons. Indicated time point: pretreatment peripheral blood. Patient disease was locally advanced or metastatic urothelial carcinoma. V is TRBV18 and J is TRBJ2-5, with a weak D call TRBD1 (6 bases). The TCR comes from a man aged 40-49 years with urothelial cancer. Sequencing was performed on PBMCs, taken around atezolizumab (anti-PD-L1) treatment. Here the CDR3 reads CASLQGQRETQYF. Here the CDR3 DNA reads TGTGCCAGCTTACAGGGCCAACGAGAGACCCAGTACTTC.